A single sample is the source of the 13 T cell receptor beta chains below, sequenced in a study of T cell changes during pregnancy in multiple sclerosis. The repertoire was sequenced with immunoSEQ multiplex PCR; TCRdb's copy has only in-frame clones and lacks some. Here the sample spans approximately 83,000 clones, approximately 95% being singletons. The starting material was peripheral blood, obtained in the first trimester of pregnancy. The receptor source for this set is a female donor with multiple sclerosis, enrolled in a pregnancy study.

This chain links TRBV19 with TRBJ1-5; weak D call: TRBD1 (6 bases). This CDR3 is 15 amino acids long. From germline, CDR1 is LNHDA and CDR2 SQIVND (reference sequence). V gave up 3 bases and J gave up 9 bases, with 18 bases separating them. The CDR3 here is CASSIGGGGVGPQHF. Written as DNA, the CDR3 is TGTGCCAGTAGTATCGGGGGCGGGGGAGTGGGGCCCCAGCATTTT.

This clone has only one observation. The chain is built from TRBV7-2 and TRBJ2-7; 9 bases fit TRBD1. From germline, CDR1 is SGHTA and CDR2 FQGNSA. The CDR3 spans 15 residues. V lost 5 bases to trimming and J lost 0 bases; unmatched junction nucleotides: 5. The CDR3 coding sequence is TGTGCCAGCAGCCCGACAGGGGGAAGCTCCTACGAGCAGTACTTC. Its protein product is CASSPTGGSSYEQYF.

The rearrangement joins TRBV14 to TRBJ1-1, with TRBD1 as a possible D gene (6 bases). The length of the CDR3 is 13 residues. V shed 6 bases and J shed 2 bases, with 10 bases lying between them. CDR1 and CDR2 (germline): SGHDN, FVKESK. The CDR3 loop is CASRETGNTEAFF. The CDR3 DNA is TGTGCCAGCAGGGAGACAGGAAACACTGAAGCTTTCTTT.

The chain recombines TRBV30 with TRBJ1-2; the D is unclear. V lost 2 bases, J lost 5 bases, and 15 bases lay in between. The CDR3 covers 14 residues. In germline, CDR1 is GTSNPN, CDR2 SVGIG (reference sequence). The CDR3 DNA sequence: TGTGCCTGGAGTAGTGAGGGTGGATTGTATGGCTACACCTTC. Its translation is CAWSSEGGLYGYTF.

This clone was detected only once. The CDR3: CASSYRRLAGGRTQYF. As DNA, the CDR3 is TGTGCCAGCAGCTACAGACGACTAGCGGGGGGTAGGACCCAGTACTTC. The chain is built from TRBV11-1 and TRBJ2-5; the match to TRBD2 covers 13 bases. V gave up 4 bases and J gave up 7 bases; unmatched junction bases: 9. The CDR3 totals 16 residues. Germline V lookup: CDR1 SGHAT, CDR2 FQDESV (reference sequence).

The chain carries TRBV6-1 and TRBJ1-2; D might be TRBD1 (6 bases). V lost 7 bases and J lost 7, with 19 bases in between. CDR1 is MNHNS and CDR2 is SASEGT in the germline V gene. The CDR3 contains 14 residues. The CDR3 sequence: CASTLLGGRRGYTF. The CDR3 DNA is TGTGCCAGCACCCTGCTTGGGGGCCGGCGTGGCTACACCTTC.

The chain has TRBV5-8 and TRBJ2-3, with 9 bases lining up with TRBD2. The germline gives CDR1 SGHTS, CDR2 YDEGEE. CDR3 length: 16 residues. The V segment lost 3 bases and the J segment 5 bases; nucleotides outside the gene matches: 10. CDR3 region: CASSWWGGGAEDTQYF. Here the CDR3 DNA reads TGTGCCAGCAGCTGGTGGGGCGGGGGGGCGGAAGATACGCAGTATTTT.

This chain uses TRBV27 with TRBJ1-2; 9 positions match TRBD1. J lost 8 bases, V lost 5 bases, and 9 bases had no gene match. CDR1 and CDR2 (germline): MNHEY, SMNVEV (reference sequence). The CDR3 totals 14 residues. For the CDR3, the DNA is TGTGCCAGCAGTGGGGACAGGGAGCTGACGGGCTACACCTTC. Its protein product is CASSGDRELTGYTF.

The chain has TRBV5-4 and TRBJ2-7; D may be TRBD2 (5 bases). The CDR3 runs 15 residues. V gave up 0 bases and J gave up 2 bases, with 12 bases separating them. The germline V gene encodes CDR1 SGHNT and CDR2 YYREEE (reference sequence). The CDR3 sequence is CASSLEGIGAYEQYF. DNA of the CDR3: TGTGCCAGCAGCTTGGAAGGGATCGGGGCCTACGAGCAGTACTTC.

This clone was observed once. An end of the junction differs from the germline gene, which may be a read error. The chain carries TRBV11-2 and TRBJ1-6, with D possibly TRBD1 on 6 matching bases. The CDR3 loop spans 18 amino acids. From germline, CDR1 is SGHAT and CDR2 FQNNGV. The chain's CDR3 is CASSPIGLQGAYNSPLHF. CDR3 sequence (DNA): TGTGCCAGCAGCCCTATCGGCCTACAGGGTGCCTACAATTCACCCCTCCACTTT.

This clone was detected once. J is TRBJ1-2 and V is TRBV30; 7 bases match TRBD1. V shed 4 bases, J shed 8 bases, and the junction held 7 bases outside the gene matches. Germline CDR1 and CDR2: GTSNPN and SVGIG (reference sequence). This CDR3 has 12 residues. CDR3 nucleotide sequence: TGTGCCTGGAACACAGGGGCAGGGGGCTACACCTTC. Amino acids: CAWNTGAGGYTF.

The rearrangement joins TRBV5-1 to TRBJ1-4; possibly TRBD1 for D (6 bases). This CDR3 spans 14 amino acids. Trimming took 0 bases from V and 14 from J, leaving 17 bases between them. The germline CDR1 and CDR2 sequences are SGHRS and YFSETQ. The CDR3 nucleotides are TGCGCCAGCAGCTTGGAGTCCGGACAGCCCTTCCTGTTTTTT. Translation gives CASSLESGQPFLFF.

The chain combines TRBV5-4 with TRBJ1-4; maybe TRBD1 (6 bases). This CDR3 is 15 amino acids long. Germline V lookup: CDR1 SGHNT, CDR2 YYREEE (reference sequence). Trimming took 4 bases from V and 5 from J, leaving 15 bases between them. As DNA, the CDR3 is TGTGCCAGCAGCAAAGGGGGTATAGCGAATGAAAAACTGTTTTTT. It is translated as CASSKGGIANEKLFF.